The 2 T cell receptor beta chains listed next were all sequenced from one sample in a study of T-cell reconstitution after alpha-beta-depleted transplantation in children. The authors prepared the TCRbeta library with unique molecular identifiers. MiXCR was run by TCRdb on the PCR reads, yielding one entry per CDR3 protein. Seen here are about 610,000 distinct CDR3 sequences, approximately 30% observed once, and the top ten hold approximately 33%. Sequences were derived from PBMCs, sampled before TCRalphabeta/CD19-depleted stem cell transplant. These receptor sequences come from a boy younger than two with Wiskott-Aldrich syndrome, due to receive a stem cell transplant.

This clonotype came up many times. The chain employs TRBV11-2 and TRBJ2-5; 10 bases agree with TRBD1. The CDR3 has 15 residues. V was clipped by 5 bases and J by 3 bases; unmatched bases: 6. Germline CDR1 reads SGHAT; CDR2 reads FQNNGV. For the CDR3, the DNA is TGTGCCAGCAGCGGCTGGGACAGGGGTAAAGAGACCCAGTACTTC. The encoded protein is CASSGWDRGKETQYF.

Here the CDR3 DNA reads TGTGCCATCAGGGGACTAGCGGGAGGTCGCGAGCAGTACTTC. It encodes CAIRGLAGGREQYF. The rearrangement uses TRBV10-3 and TRBJ2-7, with 15 bases fitting TRBD2. V was clipped by 6 bases and J by 6 bases; unmatched bases: 3. Germline V gene lookup returns CDR1 ENHRY and CDR2 SYGVKD. This CDR3 has 14 amino acids.